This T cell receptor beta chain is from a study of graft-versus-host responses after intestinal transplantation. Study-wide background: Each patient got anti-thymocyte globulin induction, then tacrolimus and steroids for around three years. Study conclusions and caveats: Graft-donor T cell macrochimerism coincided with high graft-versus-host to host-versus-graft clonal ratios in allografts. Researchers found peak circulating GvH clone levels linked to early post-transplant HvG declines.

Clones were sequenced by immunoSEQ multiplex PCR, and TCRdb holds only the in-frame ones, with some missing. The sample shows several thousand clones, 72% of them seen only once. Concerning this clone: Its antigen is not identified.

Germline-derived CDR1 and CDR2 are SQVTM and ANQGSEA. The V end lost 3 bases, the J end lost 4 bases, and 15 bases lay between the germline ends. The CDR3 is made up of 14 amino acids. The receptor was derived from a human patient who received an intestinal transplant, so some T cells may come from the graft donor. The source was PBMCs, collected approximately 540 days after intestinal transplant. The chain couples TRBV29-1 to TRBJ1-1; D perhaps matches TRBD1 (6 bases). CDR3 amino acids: CSVDWGLSGTEAFF. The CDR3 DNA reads TGCAGCGTTGATTGGGGGCTGTCTGGCACTGAAGCTTTCTTT.